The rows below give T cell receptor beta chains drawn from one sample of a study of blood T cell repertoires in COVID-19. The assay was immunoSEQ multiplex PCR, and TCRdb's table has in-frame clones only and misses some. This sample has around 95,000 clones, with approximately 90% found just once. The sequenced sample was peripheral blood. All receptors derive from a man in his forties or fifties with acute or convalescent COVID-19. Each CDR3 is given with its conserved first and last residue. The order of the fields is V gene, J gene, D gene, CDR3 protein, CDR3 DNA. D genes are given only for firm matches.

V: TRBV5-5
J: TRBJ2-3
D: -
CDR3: CASSLWAASTDTQYF
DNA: TGTGCCAGCAGCTTGTGGGCAGCTAGCACAGATACGCAGTATTTT

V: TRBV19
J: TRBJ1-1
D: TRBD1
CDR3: CASSAGQGRGEAFF
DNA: TGTGCCAGTAGTGCTGGACAGGGTAGGGGTGAAGCTTTCTTT

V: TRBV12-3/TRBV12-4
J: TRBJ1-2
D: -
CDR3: CATQRETDYGYTF
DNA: TGTGCCACCCAGAGGGAAACGGACTATGGCTACACCTTC

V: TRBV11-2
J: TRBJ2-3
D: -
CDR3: CASSLDRWGDTQYF
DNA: TGTGCCAGCAGCTTAGATCGATGGGGCGATACGCAGTATTTT

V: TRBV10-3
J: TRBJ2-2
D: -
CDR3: CAIKGQPAGELFF
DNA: TGTGCCATCAAGGGACAACCGGCCGGGGAGCTGTTTTTT

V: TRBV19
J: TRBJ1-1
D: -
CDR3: CASNLRGSGTEAFF
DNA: TGTGCCAGTAATCTAAGAGGGTCGGGAACTGAAGCTTTCTTT

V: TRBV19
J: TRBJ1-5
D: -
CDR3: CASSSLGGRQPQHF
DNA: TGTGCCAGTAGTAGCCTCGGGGGGAGGCAGCCCCAGCATTTT

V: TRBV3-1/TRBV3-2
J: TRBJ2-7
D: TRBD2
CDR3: CASNIAGSAEQYF
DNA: TGTGCCAGCAATATAGCGGGTTCGGCCGAGCAGTACTTC

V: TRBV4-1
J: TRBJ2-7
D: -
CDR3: CASSQAPGLSGYEQYF
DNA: TGCGCCAGCAGCCAAGCTCCGGGACTCAGCGGGTACGAGCAGTACTTC

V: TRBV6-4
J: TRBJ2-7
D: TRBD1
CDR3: CASTRGDRVHEQYF
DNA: TGTGCCAGCACTCGAGGGGACAGAGTGCACGAGCAGTACTTC

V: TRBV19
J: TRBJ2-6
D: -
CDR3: CASSMMGRVSEGANVLTF
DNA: TGTGCCAGTAGTATGATGGGCAGGGTTTCTGAAGGGGCCAACGTCCTGACTTTC

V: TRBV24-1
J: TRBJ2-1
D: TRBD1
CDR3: CATSRTGGGYEQFF
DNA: TGTGCCACCAGCAGGACAGGGGGGGGTTATGAGCAGTTCTTC

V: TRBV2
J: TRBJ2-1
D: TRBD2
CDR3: CASLILAGVSYNEQFF
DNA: TGTGCCAGCCTCATTCTAGCGGGAGTCTCCTACAATGAGCAGTTCTTC

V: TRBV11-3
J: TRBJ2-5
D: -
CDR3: CASNTGYGSGETQYF
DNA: TGTGCCAGCAATACCGGCTACGGGTCCGGGGAGACCCAGTACTTC

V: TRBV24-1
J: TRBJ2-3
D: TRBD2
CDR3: CATSDPNSGKTDTQYF
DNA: TGTGCCACCAGTGACCCCAATAGCGGGAAAACAGATACGCAGTATTTT

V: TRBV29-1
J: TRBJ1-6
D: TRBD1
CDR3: CSVLDRGGNSPLHF
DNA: TGCAGCGTTCTCGACAGGGGAGGTAATTCACCCCTCCACTTT

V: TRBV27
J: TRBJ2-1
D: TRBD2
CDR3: CASGRLAGGYNEQFF
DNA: TGTGCCAGCGGGCGACTAGCGGGAGGTTACAATGAGCAGTTCTTC

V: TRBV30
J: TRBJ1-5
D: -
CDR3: CAWSGAPSNQPQHF
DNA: TGTGCCTGGAGTGGGGCCCCTAGCAATCAGCCCCAGCATTTT

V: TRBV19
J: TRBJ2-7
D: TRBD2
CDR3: CASSVGLAGDLSHEQYF
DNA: TGTGCCAGTAGTGTCGGACTAGCGGGAGACTTATCTCACGAGCAGTACTTC

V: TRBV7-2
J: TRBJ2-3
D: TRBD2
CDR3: CASSMGLAGGSTDTQYF
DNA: TGTGCCAGCAGCATGGGACTAGCGGGAGGATCCACGGATACGCAGTATTTT

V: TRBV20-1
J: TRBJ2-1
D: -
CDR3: CSARGTREQFF
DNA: TGCAGTGCTAGAGGAACTCGGGAGCAGTTCTTC

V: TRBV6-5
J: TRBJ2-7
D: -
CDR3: CASSYGDGSSYEQYF
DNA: TGTGCCAGCAGTTACGGAGACGGGAGCTCCTACGAGCAGTACTTC

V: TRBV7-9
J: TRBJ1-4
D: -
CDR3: CASSPITTGHEKLFF
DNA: TGTGCCAGCAGCCCAATCACTACAGGGCATGAAAAACTGTTTTTT

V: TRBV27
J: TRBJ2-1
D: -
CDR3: CASSSHRGGSYNEQFF
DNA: TGTGCCAGCAGCTCTCACCGGGGAGGTAGCTACAATGAGCAGTTCTTC

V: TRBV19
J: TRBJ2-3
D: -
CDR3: CASRRGSTDTQYF
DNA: TGTGCCAGTAGAAGGGGGAGCACAGATACGCAGTATTTT

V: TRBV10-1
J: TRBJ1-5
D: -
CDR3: CASSEVLGGGLANQPQHF
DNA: TGCGCCAGCAGTGAGGTCCTGGGGGGTGGATTGGCAAATCAGCCCCAGCATTTT

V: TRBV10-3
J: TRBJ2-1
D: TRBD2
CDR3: CATERSSGRANEQFF
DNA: TGTGCCACCGAACGGTCTAGCGGGAGGGCCAATGAGCAGTTCTTC

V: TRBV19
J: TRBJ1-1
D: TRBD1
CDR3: CASSGGGGMNTEAFF
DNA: TGTGCCAGTAGCGGCGGAGGGGGCATGAACACTGAAGCTTTCTTT

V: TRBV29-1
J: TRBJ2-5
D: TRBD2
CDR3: CSGGLARGETQYF
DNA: TGCAGCGGGGGACTAGCGAGGGGAGAGACCCAGTACTTC

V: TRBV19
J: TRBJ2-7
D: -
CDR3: CASSLRETYEQYF
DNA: TGTGCCAGTAGTCTACGGGAGACCTACGAGCAGTACTTC

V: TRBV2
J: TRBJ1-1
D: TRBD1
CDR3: CASLRTGTEAFF
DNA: TGTGCCAGCCTGAGGACAGGGACTGAAGCTTTCTTT

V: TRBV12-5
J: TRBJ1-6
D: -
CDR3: CASGLVQQPSSPLHF
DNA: TGTGCTAGTGGTTTGGTACAACAGCCCAGTTCACCCCTCCACTTT